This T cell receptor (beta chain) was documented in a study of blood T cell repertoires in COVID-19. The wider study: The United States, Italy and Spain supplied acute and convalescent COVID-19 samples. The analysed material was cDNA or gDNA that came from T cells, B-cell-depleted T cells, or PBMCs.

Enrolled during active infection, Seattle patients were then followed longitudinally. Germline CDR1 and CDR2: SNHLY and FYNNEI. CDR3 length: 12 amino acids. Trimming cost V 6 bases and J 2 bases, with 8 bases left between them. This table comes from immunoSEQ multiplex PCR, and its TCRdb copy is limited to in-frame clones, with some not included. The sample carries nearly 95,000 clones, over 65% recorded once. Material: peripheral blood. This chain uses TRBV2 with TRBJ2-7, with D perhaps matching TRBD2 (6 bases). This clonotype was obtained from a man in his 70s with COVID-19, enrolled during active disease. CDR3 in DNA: TGTGCCAGCAGCCCGGGAGCCTACGAGCAGTACTTC. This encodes CASSPGAYEQYF.